Sequencing of this T cell receptor beta chain was carried out in a study of blood T cell repertoires in COVID-19. Overall study: Sites across the United States, Italy and Spain contributed samples from acute and convalescent COVID-19.

The sample holds a few counts of this clone. Clones were read by immunoSEQ multiplex PCR, and TCRdb kept only the in-frame ones, dropping some. The sample lists about 270,000 clones, about four fifths occurring once. The germline gives CDR1 LNHDA, CDR2 SQIVND (reference sequence). The germline V and J ends were trimmed by 5 bases and 2 bases, with 27 bases remaining between them. The CDR3 runs to 19 residues. The sequenced sample consisted of peripheral blood. The chain is built from TRBV19 and TRBJ2-5; tentative D call: TRBD2 (7 bases). The receptor was isolated from a woman in her fifties or sixties who had recovered from COVID-19. The chain's CDR3 is CASSPPQGLGGPGQETQYF. In nucleotides, the CDR3 is TGTGCCAGTAGTCCCCCACAGGGCCTGGGAGGGCCGGGACAAGAGACCCAGTACTTC.